These 26 T cell receptor beta chains came from one sample sequenced in a study of cytomegalovirus exposure and HLA in healthy donors. Clones were sequenced by immunoSEQ multiplex PCR, and TCRdb holds only the in-frame ones, with some missing. The top ten clones hold nearly 4.5% of a sample with 110,000 or so clones, around nine tenths of them seen once. The sequenced sample consisted of PBMCs. The source is a man between 18 and 35 years old in good health and CMV-seropositive.

The CDR3 loop is CASSPGTGYIQQYF. CDR3 DNA: TGTGCCAGCAGTCCCGGGACAGGGTATATCCAGCAGTACTTC. The chain carries TRBV28 and TRBJ2-7, with 9 bases lining up with TRBD1. Germline CDR1 reads MDHEN; CDR2 reads SYDVKM. J gave up 8 bases and V 5 bases, and 10 bases lay outside the gene matches. This CDR3 has 14 residues. Based on the CDR3 plus reference TRBV28 and TRBJ2-7, the full variable domain is DVKVTQSSRYLVKRTGEKVFLECVQDMDHENMFWYRQDPGLGLRLIYFSYDVKMKEKGDIPEGYSVSREKKERFSLILESASTNQTSMYLCASSPGTGYIQQYFGPGTRLTVT.

The chain recombines TRBV11-2 with TRBJ1-1, with 9 bases lining up with TRBD1. CDR3 length equals 16 residues. Germline V lookup: CDR1 SGHAT, CDR2 FQNNGV. With 1 base clipped from V and 4 bases from J, the junction kept 7 bases outside the gene matches. CDR3 coding DNA: TGTGCCAGCAGCTTAGCTAAGGGACAGGGTCTCACTGAAGCTTTCTTT. It is translated as CASSLAKGQGLTEAFF.

The gene calls are TRBV11-3 and TRBJ1-1, with 7 nucleotides matching TRBD1. The germline CDR1 and CDR2 sequences are SGHNT and YENEEA. V lost 0 bases to trimming and J lost 7 bases; unmatched junction nucleotides: 2. The CDR3 is made up of 13 amino acids. DNA of the CDR3: TGTGCCAGCAGCTTAGAGACAGGGAGTGAAGCTTTCTTT. Translation: CASSLETGSEAFF. Based on the CDR3 plus reference TRBV11-3 and TRBJ1-1, the full variable domain is EAGVVQSPRYKIIEKKQPVAFWCNPISGHNTLYWYLQNLGQGPELLIRYENEEAVDDSQLPKDRFSAERLKGVDSTLKIQPAELGDSAVYLCASSLETGSEAFFGQGTRLTVV.

The chain has TRBV6-5 and TRBJ2-5; the match to TRBD2 covers 11 bases. This CDR3 region has 15 residues. Germline CDR1 MNHEY, CDR2 SVGAGI. V was pared by 4 bases and J by 5 bases, with 6 bases of the junction left unmatched. CDR3 bases: TGTGCCAGCAGTTTTAGCGGGGGGGCGTGGGAGACCCAGTACTTC. Encoded protein: CASSFSGGAWETQYF.

V and J are TRBV28 and TRBJ1-1; TRBD1 agrees at 9 bases. The CDR3 totals 14 residues. Germline V CDR1 and CDR2: MDHEN, SYDVKM. This CDR3 reads CAVTGGSTYTEAFF. The DNA of the CDR3 is TGTGCAGTTACAGGGGGCTCGACGTACACTGAAGCTTTCTTT. The variable domain in full, completed from reference TRBV28 and TRBJ1-1, reads DVKVTQSSRYLVKRTGEKVFLECVQDMDHENMFWYRQDPGLGLRLIYFSYDVKMKEKGDIPEGYSVSREKKERFSLILESASTNQTSMYLCAVTGGSTYTEAFFGQGTRLTVV.

The rearrangement links TRBV5-6 to TRBJ1-4; D gene ambiguous. Per the germline V gene, CDR1 is SGHDT and CDR2 is YYEEEE. V was trimmed by 4 bases and J by 5 bases, leaving 12 bases between them. This CDR3 comprises 14 residues. For the CDR3, the DNA is TGTGCCAGCAGCATGCCCCGGGAAAATGAAAAACTGTTTTTT. It translates to CASSMPRENEKLFF.

The chain combines TRBV6-1 with TRBJ2-7, with 10 bases lining up with TRBD1. Trimming took 3 bases from V and 2 from J; bases not matched to a gene: 4. Germline V gene data show CDR1 as MNHNS and CDR2 as SASEGT. CDR3 length: 15 amino acids. The CDR3 DNA is TGTGCCAGCAGTGATTTGGGACAGGGGACCTACGAGCAGTACTTC. Encoded protein: CASSDLGQGTYEQYF.

This clone was detected a few times. V and J are TRBV7-9 and TRBJ2-1; maybe TRBD1 (6 bases). CDR3 length equals 14 residues. Between the trimmed V and J ends, which lost 4 bases and 7 bases, there was a span of 14 bases. Per the germline V gene, CDR1 is SEHNR and CDR2 is FQNEAQ (reference sequence). CDR3 residues: CASSSGTPNNEQFF. The CDR3 nucleotides are TGTGCCAGCAGCTCCGGGACACCAAATAATGAGCAGTTCTTC.

The J gene is TRBJ1-4, the V gene TRBV4-1, with D possibly matching TRBD1 (6 bases). CDR3 length: 17 amino acids. V was shortened by 1 base and J by 0 bases, with 12 bases between the two germline ends. Germline CDR1 and CDR2: MGHRA and YSYEKL. This CDR3 is CASSQVGGGATNEKLFF. The DNA for the CDR3 is TGCGCCAGCAGCCAAGTAGGCGGGGGCGCAACTAATGAAAAACTGTTTTTT.

This chain links TRBV6-5 with TRBJ1-2, with 7 bases that match TRBD1. J lost 2 bases, V lost 6 bases, and 6 bases had no gene match. The CDR3 length is 14 residues. Germline CDR1 reads MNHEY; CDR2 reads SVGAGI. The CDR3 DNA reads TGTGCCAGCAGCAAACCGACAGGGAACTATGGCTACACCTTC. Its translation: CASSKPTGNYGYTF.

V and J are TRBV2 and TRBJ1-6; possible D gene TRBD1, 5 bases. This CDR3 is built from 20 residues. CDR1 is SNHLY and CDR2 is FYNNEI in the germline V gene. Trimming shortened V by 7 bases and J by 4 bases, and 29 bases separated the two germline ends. The CDR3 is CASTEPAGRDPAVYNSPLHF. CDR3 nucleotide sequence: TGTGCCAGCACAGAGCCCGCGGGACGGGATCCCGCCGTTTATAATTCACCCCTCCACTTT.

Comments on this clone: In the same sample, other DNA sequences code for this CDR3. The CDR3 spells CASSLGGEETQYF. CDR3 DNA: TGCGCCAGCAGCTTGGGCGGAGAAGAGACCCAGTACTTC. J is TRBJ2-5 and V is TRBV5-1; no definite D call. CDR3 length: 13 residues. Between the trimmed V and J ends, which lost 0 bases and 3 bases, there was a span of 6 bases. The V gene's germline CDR1 is SGHRS and CDR2 YFSETQ.

This chain links TRBV2 with TRBJ2-1, with D maybe TRBD2 (6 bases). CDR1 is SNHLY, CDR2 FYNNEI, per germline. This CDR3 region has 16 residues. The V end lost 7 bases, the J end lost 6 bases, and 22 bases lay between the germline ends. CDR3 loop: CASTLRWGVEGNEQFF. The CDR3 DNA is TGTGCCAGCACCTTAAGGTGGGGGGTTGAAGGCAATGAGCAGTTCTTC.

This chain connects TRBV7-9 to TRBJ2-5, with a weak D call TRBD1 (5 bases). Trimming took off 6 bases at V and 1 base at J, with 15 bases between the two ends. CDR1 is SEHNR, CDR2 FQNEAQ, per germline (reference sequence). CDR3 length equals 15 residues. CDR3 coding DNA: TGTGCCAGCAGTCCACAGGCCACATTCCAAGAGACCCAGTACTTC. Protein sequence: CASSPQATFQETQYF. Drawing the rest from reference TRBV7-9 and TRBJ2-5, the complete variable domain is DTGVSQNPRHKITKRGQNVTFRCDPISEHNRLYWYRQTLGQGPEFLTYFQNEAQLEKSRLLSDRFSAERPKGSFSTLEIQRTEQGDSAMYLCASSPQATFQETQYFGPGTRLLVL.

V gene TRBV4-2 combines with J gene TRBJ2-5; TRBD2 agrees at 10 bases. This CDR3 region has 15 residues. V was clipped by 4 bases and J by 4 bases; unmatched bases: 6. Looked up from germline, CDR1 is LGHNA and CDR2 is YNFKEQ. The CDR3 region is CASSPERGGGETQYF. The DNA for the CDR3 is TGTGCCAGCAGCCCGGAGCGGGGGGGCGGAGAGACCCAGTACTTC.

This sequence joins TRBV6-4 and TRBJ2-3; TRBD2 agrees at 13 bases. The CDR3 contains 16 residues. V gave up 3 bases and J gave up 1 base; unmatched junction bases: 1. Germline V gene data show CDR1 as MRHNA and CDR2 as SNTAGT. CDR3 residues: CASSEGTSGGTDTQYF. CDR3 DNA: TGTGCCAGCAGTGAAGGGACTAGCGGGGGCACAGATACGCAGTATTTT.

This clone came up a few times. Different DNA sequences within this sample yield the same CDR3. The gene calls are TRBV6-5 and TRBJ1-2; 7 bases align to TRBD1. The CDR3 covers 14 residues. The junction had 7 bases not matched to a gene; V was cut back by 2 bases and J by 7 bases. Per germline, CDR1 MNHEY and CDR2 SVGAGI. CDR3 nucleotides: TGTGCCAGCAGTTACACACAGGGGAGCGGTGGCTACACCTTC. Protein product: CASSYTQGSGGYTF.

The chain has TRBV18 and TRBJ2-2, with D hard to call. This CDR3 has 12 residues. Per the germline V gene, CDR1 is KGHSH and CDR2 is LQKENI. V lost 4 bases and J 7 bases, leaving 7 bases between the germline ends. The CDR3 sequence: CASSLELGELFF. The CDR3 bases are TGTGCCAGCTCACTAGAACTCGGGGAGCTGTTTTTT.

The rearrangement joins TRBV11-2 to TRBJ1-2; a possible D gene is TRBD1 (6 bases). The V gene lost 5 bases and the J gene lost 5 bases, with 9 bases spanning the gap. The CDR3 is made up of 12 amino acids. Germline V gene sequence: CDR1 SGHAT, CDR2 FQNNGV. The CDR3 bases are TGTGCCAGCAGCGCCAGGGGATATGGCTACACCTTC. Translating it yields CASSARGYGYTF.

This chain links TRBV6-4 with TRBJ2-1; D call uncertain. Trimming cost V 4 bases and J 0 bases, with 13 bases left between them. This CDR3 has 16 residues. The germline gives CDR1 MRHNA, CDR2 SNTAGT. The CDR3 nucleotides are TGTGCCAGCAGTGGTCATTCATACAGCTCCTACAATGAGCAGTTCTTC. Translating gives CASSGHSYSSYNEQFF.

The chain carries TRBV5-1 and TRBJ1-4; D uncertain. The ends were cut back, 6 bases at V and 2 bases at J, with 11 bases in the middle. This CDR3 is 14 amino acids long. Germline V gives CDR1 SGHRS, CDR2 YFSETQ. This CDR3 reads CASKPGFTNEKLFF. The DNA for the CDR3 is TGCGCCAGCAAACCGGGATTCACTAATGAAAAACTGTTTTTT.

The chain links TRBV4-3 to TRBJ1-2, with D possibly being TRBD1 (5 bases). Trimming stripped 0 bases from V and 4 bases from J, with 15 bases between. CDR1 is LGHNA, CDR2 YSLEER, per germline. The CDR3 length is 16 residues. CDR3 nucleotide sequence: TGCGCCAGCAGCCAAGATGGTTGGGGCTCCCTCTATGGCTACACCTTC. Protein product: CASSQDGWGSLYGYTF.

The count of this clone is one. The chain links TRBV28 to TRBJ2-1, with TRBD2 matching over 8 bases. Germline V gene lookup returns CDR1 MDHEN and CDR2 SYDVKM. The V gene end was trimmed by 7 bases and the J gene end by 3 bases; junction bases not matched to a gene: 14. This CDR3 spans 17 amino acids. For the CDR3, the DNA is TGTGCCAGCATCACCGGGGGGGACGCCGTGGTCTACAATGAGCAGTTCTTC. This encodes CASITGGDAVVYNEQFF.

The chain has TRBV2 and TRBJ1-5; tentatively, D is TRBD1 (6 bases). The CDR3 sequence is 15 residues long. CDR1 is SNHLY, CDR2 FYNNEI, per germline. The V end lost 5 bases, the J end lost 2 bases, and 13 bases lay between the germline ends. The CDR3 loop reads CASSSGELGNQPQHF. DNA of the CDR3: TGTGCCAGCAGTTCAGGGGAGTTGGGCAATCAGCCCCAGCATTTT.

The chain has TRBV6-5 and TRBJ1-1, with D uncertain. V was trimmed by 0 bases and J by 1 base, leaving 9 bases between them. Germline CDR1 MNHEY, CDR2 SVGAGI. CDR3 length equals 15 residues. The CDR3: CASSYSPESNTEAFF. CDR3 DNA sequence: TGTGCCAGCAGTTACTCGCCAGAATCGAACACTGAAGCTTTCTTT.

The V and J genes are TRBV29-1 and TRBJ1-1; D possibly corresponds to TRBD1 (6 bases). The CDR3 totals 14 residues. V was cut by 1 base and J by 4 bases, with 13 bases left in between. Germline V gene lookup returns CDR1 SQVTM and CDR2 ANQGSEA. Here the CDR3 reads CSVEGDAGATEAFF. The CDR3 nucleotides read TGCAGCGTTGAAGGTGATGCAGGGGCCACTGAAGCTTTCTTT.